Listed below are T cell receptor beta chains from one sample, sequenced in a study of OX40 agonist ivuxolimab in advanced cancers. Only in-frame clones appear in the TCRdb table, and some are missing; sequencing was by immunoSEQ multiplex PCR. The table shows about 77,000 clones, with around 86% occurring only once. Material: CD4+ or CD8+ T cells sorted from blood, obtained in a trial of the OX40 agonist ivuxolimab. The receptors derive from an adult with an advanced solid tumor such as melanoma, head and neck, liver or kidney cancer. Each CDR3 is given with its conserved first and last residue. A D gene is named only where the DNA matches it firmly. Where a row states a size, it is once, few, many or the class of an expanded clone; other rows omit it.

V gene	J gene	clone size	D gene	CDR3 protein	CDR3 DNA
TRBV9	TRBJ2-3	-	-	CASSVVGETGTQYF	TGTGCCAGCAGCGTAGTAGGAGAGACTGGTACGCAGTATTTT
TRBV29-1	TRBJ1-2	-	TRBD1	CSVDTGQGPPYGYTF	TGCAGCGTTGATACGGGACAGGGCCCTCCCTATGGCTACACCTTC
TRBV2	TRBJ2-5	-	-	CASKTEETQYF	TGTGCCAGCAAGACGGAAGAGACCCAGTACTTC
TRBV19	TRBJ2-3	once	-	CASSGQRTDTQYF	TGTGCCAGTAGCGGACAGCGCACAGATACGCAGTATTTT
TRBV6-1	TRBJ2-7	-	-	CATDIRDGPYEQYF	TGTGCCACCGATATCCGGGACGGACCCTACGAGCAGTACTTC
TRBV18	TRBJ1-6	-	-	CASSPQGRAAYNSPLHF	TGTGCCAGCTCACCACAGGGACGGGCGGCCTATAATTCACCCCTCCACTTT
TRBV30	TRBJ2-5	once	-	CAWSAPGQRETQYF	TGTGCCTGGAGTGCCCCGGGACAAAGGGAGACCCAGTACTTC
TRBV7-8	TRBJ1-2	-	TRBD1	CASSAGQGAANYGYTF	TGTGCCAGCAGCGCGGGACAGGGGGCCGCTAACTATGGCTACACCTTC
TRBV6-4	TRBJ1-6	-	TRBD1	CASSAGTGLNSPLHF	TGTGCCAGCAGCGCGGGGACAGGCCTTAATTCACCCCTCCACTTT
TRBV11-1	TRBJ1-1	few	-	CASSSRGRVETEAFF	TGTGCCAGCAGTTCTCGAGGCAGGGTGGAAACTGAAGCTTTCTTT
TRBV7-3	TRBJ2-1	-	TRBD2	CASSLSGGNYNEQFF	TGTGCCAGCAGCTTAAGCGGGGGGAACTACAATGAGCAGTTCTTC
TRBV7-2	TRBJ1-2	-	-	CASSAGQTYGYTF	TGTGCCAGCAGCGCAGGACAGACCTATGGCTACACCTTC
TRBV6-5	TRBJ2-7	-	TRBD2	CASSPYEAGEQYF	TGTGCCAGCAGTCCCTACGAAGCGGGGGAGCAGTACTTC
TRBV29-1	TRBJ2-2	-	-	CSVGYTGELFF	TGCAGCGTTGGCTACACCGGGGAGCTGTTTTTT
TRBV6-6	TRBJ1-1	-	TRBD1	CASTYLGTGAEAFF	TGTGCCAGCACCTACCTAGGGACAGGGGCTGAAGCTTTCTTT
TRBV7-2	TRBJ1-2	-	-	CASSFLHGYTF	TGTGCCAGCAGCTTCCTACATGGCTACACCTTC
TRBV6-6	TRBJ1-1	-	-	CASSTNRLTNTEAFF	TGTGCCAGCAGTACGAACAGGCTTACGAACACTGAAGCTTTCTTT
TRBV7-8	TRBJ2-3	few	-	CASSLVGQPSPDTQYF	TGTGCCAGCAGCTTAGTAGGACAACCCTCCCCGGATACGCAGTATTTT
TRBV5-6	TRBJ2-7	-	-	CASSLAETREDNSYEQYF	TGTGCCAGCAGCTTGGCCGAGACGCGAGAGGACAACTCCTACGAGCAGTACTTC
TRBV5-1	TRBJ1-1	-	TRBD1	CASSLDRGEAFF	TGCGCCAGCAGCTTGGACAGGGGGGAAGCTTTCTTT
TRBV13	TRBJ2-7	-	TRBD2	CASSLGRGSGLDEQYF	TGTGCCAGCAGCTTAGGCCGGGGTAGCGGGTTAGACGAGCAGTACTTC
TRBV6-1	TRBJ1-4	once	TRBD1	CASSRDRGGEKLFF	TGTGCCAGCAGTCGGGACAGGGGAGGTGAAAAACTGTTTTTT
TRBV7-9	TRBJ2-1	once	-	CASSFGPSEPYNEQFF	TGTGCCAGCAGCTTTGGGCCCTCGGAACCCTACAATGAGCAGTTCTTC
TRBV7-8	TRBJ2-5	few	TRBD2	CASSFSSGGEKETQYF	TGTGCCAGCAGCTTCTCTAGCGGGGGGGAAAAAGAGACCCAGTACTTC
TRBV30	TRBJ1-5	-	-	CAWGKGGASDQPQHF	TGTGCCTGGGGTAAAGGGGGAGCGTCAGATCAGCCCCAGCATTTT
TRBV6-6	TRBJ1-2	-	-	CASSSNYGYTF	TGTGCCAGCAGTTCAAACTATGGCTACACCTTC
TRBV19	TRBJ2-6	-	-	CASSTVDPSLRANVLTF	TGTGCCAGTAGTACCGTTGACCCTAGTCTCCGGGCCAACGTCCTGACTTTC
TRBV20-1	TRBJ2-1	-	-	CSVYAQEQFF	TGCAGTGTCTATGCTCAAGAACAGTTCTTC
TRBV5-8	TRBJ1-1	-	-	CASSLDRRTEAFF	TGTGCCAGCAGCTTGGACAGGCGCACTGAAGCTTTCTTT